This paragraph reports one TCR beta chain. This record belongs to a study of T cells in Graves' hyperthyroidism and ophthalmopathy. Study-wide background: Initial diagnosis, before any treatment, was when peripheral blood was collected.

Amplification yielded TCR beta CDR3 regions, with RNA transcripts as the source. First-round RT-PCR with HTBI primers amplified the TCR CDR3 region. From the multiplex PCR reads, TCRdb called clonotypes with MiXCR, one entry per CDR3 protein. Among about 400,000 distinct CDR3 sequences listed, 14% to 15% were seen once. Exclusion followed for patients with uncontrolled infection, other autoimmune disease, pregnancy or lactation. In making diagnoses, clinical symptoms, serum thyroxine and TRAb, thyroid ultrasound and orbital computed tomography were all used. The PBMCs studied were ones that came from roughly 9.4 ml fresh peripheral blood. The CDR3 contains 18 residues. From germline, CDR1 is SGHRS and CDR2 YFSETQ. V lost 6 bases, J lost 0 bases, and 22 bases lay in between.

This sequence was found in a man in his late teens or twenties with Graves' ophthalmopathy. Sequenced input: blood. This chain uses TRBV5-1 with TRBJ1-5; TRBD1 might be the D (5 bases). The CDR3 DNA sequence: TGCGCCAGCACCCTAACCGGGACGACTGGGAATAGCAATCAGCCCCAGCATTTT. It specifies CASTLTGTTGNSNQPQHF.